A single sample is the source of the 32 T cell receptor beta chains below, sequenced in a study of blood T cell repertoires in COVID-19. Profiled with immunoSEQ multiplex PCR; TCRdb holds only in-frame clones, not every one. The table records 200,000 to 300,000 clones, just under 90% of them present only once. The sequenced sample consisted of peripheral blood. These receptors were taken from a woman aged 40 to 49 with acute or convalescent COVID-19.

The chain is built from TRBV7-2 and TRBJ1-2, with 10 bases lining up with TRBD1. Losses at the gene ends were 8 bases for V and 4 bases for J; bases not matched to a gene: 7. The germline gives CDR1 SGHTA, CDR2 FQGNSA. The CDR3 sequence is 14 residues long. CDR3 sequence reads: CASRRDRGVYGYTF. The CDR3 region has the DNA TGTGCCAGCCGCCGGGACAGGGGTGTCTATGGCTACACCTTC. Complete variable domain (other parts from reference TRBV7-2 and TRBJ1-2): GAGVSQSPSNKVTEKGKDVELRCDPISGHTALYWYRQSLGQGLEFLIYFQGNSAPDKSGLPSDRFSAERTGGSVSTLTIQRTQQEDSAVYLCASRRDRGVYGYTFGSGTRLTVV.

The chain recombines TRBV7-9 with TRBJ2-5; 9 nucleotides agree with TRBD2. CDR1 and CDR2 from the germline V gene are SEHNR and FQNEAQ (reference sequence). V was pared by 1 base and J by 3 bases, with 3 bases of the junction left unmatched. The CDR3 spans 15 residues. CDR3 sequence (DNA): TGTGCCAGCAGCTTAGTGGCGGGGGGGGAAGAGACCCAGTACTTC. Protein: CASSLVAGGEETQYF.

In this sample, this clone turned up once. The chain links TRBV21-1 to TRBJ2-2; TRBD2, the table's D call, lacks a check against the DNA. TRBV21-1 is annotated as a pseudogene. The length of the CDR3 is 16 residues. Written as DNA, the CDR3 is TGTGCCAGCAGCAAAGCCGGGGGGACGAACACCGGGGAGCTGTTTTTT. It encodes CASSKAGGTNTGELFF.

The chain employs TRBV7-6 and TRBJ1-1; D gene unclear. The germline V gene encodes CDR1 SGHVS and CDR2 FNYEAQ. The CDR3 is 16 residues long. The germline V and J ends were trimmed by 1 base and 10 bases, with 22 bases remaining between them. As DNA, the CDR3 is TGTGCCAGCAGCTTAGGGGCCGACGGAGGCCCTGAAGGAGCTTTCTTT. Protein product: CASSLGADGGPEGAFF.

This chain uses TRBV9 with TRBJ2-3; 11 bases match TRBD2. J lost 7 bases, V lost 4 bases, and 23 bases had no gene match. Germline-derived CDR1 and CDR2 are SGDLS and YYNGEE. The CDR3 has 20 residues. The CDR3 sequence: CASSPSRLAGGPVRWNTQYF. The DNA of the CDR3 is TGTGCCAGCAGCCCCTCTCGTCTAGCGGGGGGACCGGTAAGGTGGAATACGCAGTATTTT.

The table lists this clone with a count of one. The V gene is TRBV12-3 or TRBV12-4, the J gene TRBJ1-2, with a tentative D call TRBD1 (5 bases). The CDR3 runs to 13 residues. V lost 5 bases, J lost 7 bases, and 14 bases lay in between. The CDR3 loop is CASSQEGKSGYTF. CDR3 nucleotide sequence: TGTGCCAGCAGTCAGGAGGGGAAATCTGGCTACACCTTC.

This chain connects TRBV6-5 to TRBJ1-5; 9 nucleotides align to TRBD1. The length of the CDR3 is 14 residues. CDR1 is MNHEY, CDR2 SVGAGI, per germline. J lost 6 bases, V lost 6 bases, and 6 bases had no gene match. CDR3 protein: CASRTGGFGQPQHF. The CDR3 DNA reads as TGTGCCAGCAGGACAGGGGGTTTCGGTCAGCCCCAGCATTTT.

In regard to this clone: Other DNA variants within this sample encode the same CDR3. Written as DNA, the CDR3 is TGTGCCAGCAGCTCCCGGGACAGGGGCAATTCACCCCTCCACTTT. This codes for CASSSRDRGNSPLHF. This chain connects TRBV3-1 (or the pseudogene TRBV3-2) to TRBJ1-6; TRBD1 aligns across 10 bases. CDR1 LGHDT and CDR2 YNNKEL come from the germline V gene (reference sequence). The CDR3 has 15 amino acids. V lost 5 bases and J lost 7; bases outside the gene matches: 5.

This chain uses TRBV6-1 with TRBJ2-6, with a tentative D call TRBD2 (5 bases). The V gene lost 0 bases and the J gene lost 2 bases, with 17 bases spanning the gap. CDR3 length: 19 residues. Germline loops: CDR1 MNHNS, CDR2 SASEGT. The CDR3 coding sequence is TGTGCCAGCAGTGAAGCCCGGGTCCGGGCCGGGGCTGGGGCCAACGTCCTGACTTTC. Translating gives CASSEARVRAGAGANVLTF.

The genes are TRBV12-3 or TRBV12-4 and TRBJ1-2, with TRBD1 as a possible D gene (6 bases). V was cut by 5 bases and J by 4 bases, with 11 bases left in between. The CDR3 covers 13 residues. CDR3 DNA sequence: TGTGCCAGCAGTGACCGGACAGCCTATGGCTACACCTTC. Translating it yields CASSDRTAYGYTF.

CDR3 sequence reads: CASSRDISSYGYTF. The CDR3 DNA follows: TGTGCCAGCAGCCGGGACATCTCCTCCTATGGCTACACCTTC. The V gene is TRBV2, the J gene TRBJ1-2; perhaps TRBD1 as D (6 bases). Germline V gene sequence: CDR1 SNHLY, CDR2 FYNNEI. This CDR3 is 14 amino acids long. V lost 6 bases and J 4 bases, leaving 15 bases between the germline ends.

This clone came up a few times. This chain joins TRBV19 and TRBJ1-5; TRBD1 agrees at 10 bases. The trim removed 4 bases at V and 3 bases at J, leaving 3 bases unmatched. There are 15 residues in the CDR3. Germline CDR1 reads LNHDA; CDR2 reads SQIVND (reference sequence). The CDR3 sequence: CASSSGTGVNQPQHF. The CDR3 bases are TGTGCCAGTAGTAGCGGGACAGGGGTCAATCAGCCCCAGCATTTT. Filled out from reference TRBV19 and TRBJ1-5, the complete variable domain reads DGGITQSPKYLFRKEGQNVTLSCEQNLNHDAMYWYRQDPGQGLRLIYYSQIVNDFQKGDIAEGYSVSREKKESFPLTVTSAQKNPTAFYLCASSSGTGVNQPQHFGDGTRLSIL.

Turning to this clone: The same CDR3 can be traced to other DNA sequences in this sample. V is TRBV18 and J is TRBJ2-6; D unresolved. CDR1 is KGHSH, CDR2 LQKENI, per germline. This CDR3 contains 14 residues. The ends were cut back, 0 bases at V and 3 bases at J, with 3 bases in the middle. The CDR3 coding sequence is TGTGCCAGCTCACCACCCGTTGGGGCCAACGTCCTGACTTTC. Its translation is CASSPPVGANVLTF.

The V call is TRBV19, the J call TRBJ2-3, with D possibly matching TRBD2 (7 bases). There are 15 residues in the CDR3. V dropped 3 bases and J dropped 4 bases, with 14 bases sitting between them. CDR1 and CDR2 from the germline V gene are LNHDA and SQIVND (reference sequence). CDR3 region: CASSMAAGAPDTQYF. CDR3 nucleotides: TGTGCCAGTAGTATGGCCGCGGGGGCACCAGATACGCAGTATTTT.

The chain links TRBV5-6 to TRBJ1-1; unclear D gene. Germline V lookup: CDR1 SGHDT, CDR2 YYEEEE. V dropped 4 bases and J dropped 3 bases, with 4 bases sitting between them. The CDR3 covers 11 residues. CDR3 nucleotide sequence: TGTGCCAGCAGCCTATACACTGAAGCTTTCTTT. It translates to CASSLYTEAFF.

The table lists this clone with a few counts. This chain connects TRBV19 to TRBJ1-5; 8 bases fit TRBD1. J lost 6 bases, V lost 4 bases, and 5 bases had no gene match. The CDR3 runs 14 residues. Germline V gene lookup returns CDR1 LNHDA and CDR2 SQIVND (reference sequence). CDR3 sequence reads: CASSNTGGSQPQHF. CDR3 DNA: TGTGCCAGTAGTAATACAGGGGGAAGTCAGCCCCAGCATTTT.

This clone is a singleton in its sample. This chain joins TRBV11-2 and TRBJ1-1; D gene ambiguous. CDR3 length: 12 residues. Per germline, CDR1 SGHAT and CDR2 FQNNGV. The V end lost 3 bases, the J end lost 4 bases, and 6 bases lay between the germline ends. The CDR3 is CASSFPGTEAFF. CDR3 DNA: TGTGCCAGCAGCTTCCCCGGCACTGAAGCTTTCTTT.

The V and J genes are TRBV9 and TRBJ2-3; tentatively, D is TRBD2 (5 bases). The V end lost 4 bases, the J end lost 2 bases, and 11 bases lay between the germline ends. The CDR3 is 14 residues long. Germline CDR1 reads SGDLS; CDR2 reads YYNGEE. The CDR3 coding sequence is TGTGCCAGCAGCCCCCGACTAACCACAGATACGCAGTATTTT. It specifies CASSPRLTTDTQYF.

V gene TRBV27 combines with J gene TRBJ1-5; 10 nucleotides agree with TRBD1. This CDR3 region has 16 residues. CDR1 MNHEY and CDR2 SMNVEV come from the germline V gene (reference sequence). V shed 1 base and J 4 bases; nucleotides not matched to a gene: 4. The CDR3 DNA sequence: TGTGCCAGCAGTTTATACGGGGACAGGGGAAATCAGCCCCAGCATTTT. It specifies CASSLYGDRGNQPQHF.

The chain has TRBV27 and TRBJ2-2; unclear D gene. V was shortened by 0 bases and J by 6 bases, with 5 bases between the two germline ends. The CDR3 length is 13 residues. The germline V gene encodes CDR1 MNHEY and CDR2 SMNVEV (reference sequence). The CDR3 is CASSLSSAGELFF. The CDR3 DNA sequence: TGTGCCAGCAGTTTATCTAGTGCCGGGGAGCTGTTTTTT.

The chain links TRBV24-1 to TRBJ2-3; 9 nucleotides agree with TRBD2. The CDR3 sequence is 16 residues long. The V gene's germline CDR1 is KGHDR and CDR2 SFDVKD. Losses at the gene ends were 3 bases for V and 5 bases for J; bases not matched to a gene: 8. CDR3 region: CATSDPVAGGQDTQYF. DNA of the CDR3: TGTGCCACCAGTGATCCCGTGGCGGGGGGGCAAGATACGCAGTATTTT.

The CDR3 coding sequence is TGTGCCAGCAGCGACCCGAGCGGGGCAGGCGGGGAGCTGTTTTTT. It codes for CASSDPSGAGGELFF. This sequence joins TRBV3-1 (or the pseudogene TRBV3-2) and TRBJ2-2; 7 nucleotides line up with TRBD2. The V gene end was trimmed by 5 bases and the J gene end by 7 bases; junction bases not matched to a gene: 10. Germline V CDR1 and CDR2: LGHDT, YNNKEL (reference sequence). The CDR3 contains 15 residues.

This CDR3 reads CASSLGLGTDTQYF. CDR3 bases: TGTGCCAGCAGCTTAGGCCTCGGTACAGATACGCAGTATTTT. The chain recombines TRBV7-2 with TRBJ2-3, with D unclear. The CDR3 is 14 amino acids. Germline loops: CDR1 SGHTA, CDR2 FQGNSA. The V gene lost 1 base and the J gene lost 3 bases, with 8 bases spanning the gap.

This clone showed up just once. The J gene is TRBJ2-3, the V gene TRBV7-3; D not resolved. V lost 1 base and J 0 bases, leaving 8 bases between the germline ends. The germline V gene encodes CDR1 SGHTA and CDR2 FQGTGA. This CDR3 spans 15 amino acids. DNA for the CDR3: TGTGCCAGCAGCTTAAATGCAGGAAGCACAGATACGCAGTATTTT. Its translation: CASSLNAGSTDTQYF.

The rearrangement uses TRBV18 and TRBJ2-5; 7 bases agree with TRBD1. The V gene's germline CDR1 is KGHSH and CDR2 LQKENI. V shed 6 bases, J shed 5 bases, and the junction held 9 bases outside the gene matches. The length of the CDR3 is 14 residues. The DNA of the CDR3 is TGTGCCAGCTCTCAGACTAAGACAGGGGAGACCCAGTACTTC. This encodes CASSQTKTGETQYF.

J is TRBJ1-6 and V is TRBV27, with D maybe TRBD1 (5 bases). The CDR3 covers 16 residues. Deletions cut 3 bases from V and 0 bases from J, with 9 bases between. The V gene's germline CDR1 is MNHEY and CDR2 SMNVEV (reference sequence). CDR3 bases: TGTGCCAGCAGTTTCAGACAGAGCTCCTATAATTCACCCCTCCACTTT. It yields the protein CASSFRQSSYNSPLHF.

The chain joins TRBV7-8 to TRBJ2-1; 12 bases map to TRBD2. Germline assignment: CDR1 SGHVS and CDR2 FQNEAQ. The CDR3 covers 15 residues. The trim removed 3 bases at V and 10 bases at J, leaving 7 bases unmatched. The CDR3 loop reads CASSLTSGSFAEQFF. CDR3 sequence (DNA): TGTGCCAGCAGCTTGACTAGCGGGAGCTTTGCCGAGCAGTTCTTC.

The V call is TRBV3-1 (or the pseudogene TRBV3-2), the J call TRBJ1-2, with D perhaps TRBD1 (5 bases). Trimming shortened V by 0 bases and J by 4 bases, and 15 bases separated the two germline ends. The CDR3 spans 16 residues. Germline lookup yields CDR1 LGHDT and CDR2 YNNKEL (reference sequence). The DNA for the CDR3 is TGTGCCAGCAGCCAAGATTGGGAGGGGCTAGTCTATGGCTACACCTTC. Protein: CASSQDWEGLVYGYTF.

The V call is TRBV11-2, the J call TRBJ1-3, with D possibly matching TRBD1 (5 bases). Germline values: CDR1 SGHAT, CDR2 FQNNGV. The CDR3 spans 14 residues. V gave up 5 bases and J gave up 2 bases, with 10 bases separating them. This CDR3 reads CASSLAGAGNTIYF. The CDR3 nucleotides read TGTGCCAGCAGCCTTGCGGGGGCTGGAAACACCATATATTTT.

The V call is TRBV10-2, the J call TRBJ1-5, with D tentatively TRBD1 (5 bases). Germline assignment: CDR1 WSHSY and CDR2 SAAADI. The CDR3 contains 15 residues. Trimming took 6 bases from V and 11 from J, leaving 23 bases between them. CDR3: CASREKGHLPRAQHF. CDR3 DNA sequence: TGCGCCAGCAGGGAGAAAGGACACCTCCCTAGAGCCCAGCATTTT.

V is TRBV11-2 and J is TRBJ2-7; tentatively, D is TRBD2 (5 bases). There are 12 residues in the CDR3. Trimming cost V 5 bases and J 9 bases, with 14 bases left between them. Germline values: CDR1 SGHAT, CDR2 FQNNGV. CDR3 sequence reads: CASSPERDRQYV. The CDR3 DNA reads TGTGCCAGCAGCCCCGAACGGGATAGGCAGTACGTC.

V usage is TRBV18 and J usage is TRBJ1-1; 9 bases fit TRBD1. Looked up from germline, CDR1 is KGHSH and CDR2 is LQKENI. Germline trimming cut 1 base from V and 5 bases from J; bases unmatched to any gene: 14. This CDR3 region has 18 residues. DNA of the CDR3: TGTGCCAGCTCACCACTTAAAAACAGGGGGCTTCGAGGTACTGAAGCTTTCTTT. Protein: CASSPLKNRGLRGTEAFF.